This TCR beta chain was documented in a study of T cell responses to AZD1222 COVID-19 vaccine. This CDR3 spans 15 amino acids. V lost 1 base and J 4 bases, leaving 13 bases between the germline ends. Germline assignment: CDR1 SEHNR and CDR2 FQNEAQ (reference sequence). Profiling relied on immunoSEQ multiplex PCR, and the TCRdb table lists in-frame clones only, not all of them. The profile shows about 140,000 clones, 75% to 95% of them singletons. The source was peripheral blood, collected on day 0 of AZD1222 vaccination. V and J are TRBV7-9 and TRBJ2-5; possibly TRBD2 for D (5 bases). The TCR originated in an adult in good health. The CDR3 region is CASSLGVGVGETQYF. The CDR3 bases are TGTGCCAGCAGCTTAGGGGTGGGAGTTGGAGAGACCCAGTACTTC.